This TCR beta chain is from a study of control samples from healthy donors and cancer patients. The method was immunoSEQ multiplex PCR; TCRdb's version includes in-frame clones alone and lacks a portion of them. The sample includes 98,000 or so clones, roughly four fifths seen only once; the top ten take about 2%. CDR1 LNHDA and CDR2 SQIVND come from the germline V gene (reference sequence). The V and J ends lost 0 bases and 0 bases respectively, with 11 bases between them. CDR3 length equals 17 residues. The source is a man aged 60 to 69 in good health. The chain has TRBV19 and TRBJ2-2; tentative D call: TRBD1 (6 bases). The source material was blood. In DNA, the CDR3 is TGTGCCAGTAGTATAGATCGGAGGACAGCGAACACCGGGGAGCTGTTTTTT. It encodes CASSIDRRTANTGELFF. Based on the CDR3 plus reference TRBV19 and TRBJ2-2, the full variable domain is DGGITQSPKYLFRKEGQNVTLSCEQNLNHDAMYWYRQDPGQGLRLIYYSQIVNDFQKGDIAEGYSVSREKKESFPLTVTSAQKNPTAFYLCASSIDRRTANTGELFFGEGSRLTVL.